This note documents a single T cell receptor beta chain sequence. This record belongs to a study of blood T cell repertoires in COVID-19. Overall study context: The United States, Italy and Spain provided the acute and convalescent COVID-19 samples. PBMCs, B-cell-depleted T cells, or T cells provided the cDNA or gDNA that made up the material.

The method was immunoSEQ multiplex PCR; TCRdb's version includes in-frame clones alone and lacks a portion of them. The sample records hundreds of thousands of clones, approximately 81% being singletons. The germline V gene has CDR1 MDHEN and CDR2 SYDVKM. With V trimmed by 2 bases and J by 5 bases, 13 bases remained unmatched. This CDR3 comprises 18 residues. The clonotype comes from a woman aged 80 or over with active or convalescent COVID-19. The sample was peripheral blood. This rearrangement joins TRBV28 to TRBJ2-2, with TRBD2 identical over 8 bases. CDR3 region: CASSLAGGLFRETGELFF. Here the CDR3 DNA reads TGTGCCAGCAGTTTAGCGGGGGGCCTATTCCGAGAAACCGGGGAGCTGTTTTTT.